This T cell receptor (beta chain) came from a study of tumor-infiltrating lymphocytes in primary liver carcinoma. Study-wide points: Since sampling was bulk and unsorted, CD4+ and CD8+ repertoires were not compared.

For this clonotype: The antigen remains undetermined.

A primer matching the constant region was used to make TCR beta cDNA from approximately 500 ng of total RNA. Sequencing libraries for TCR beta derived from three nested multiplex PCR rounds that used slightly modified ARM-PCR. TCRdb redid the calling of the multiplex PCR reads with MiXCR, one entry per CDR3 protein. The sample lists approximately 330,000 distinct CDR3 sequences; less than 70% were seen once. Unsorted whole blood supplied the RNA, and germline DNA was extracted too. This sequence originates from a middle-aged man with primary liver carcinoma and hepatitis B virus infection. Sequencing was performed on peripheral blood.

The CDR3 protein is CSVGTQGDAEAFF. CDR3 nucleotide sequence: TGCAGCGTTGGGACCCAGGGAGACGCTGAAGCTTTCTTT. This chain links TRBV29-1 with TRBJ1-1; TRBD1 is a possible D gene (5 bases). V was cut by 4 bases and J by 6 bases, with 15 bases left in between. CDR3 length equals 13 residues. Germline CDR1 SQVTM, CDR2 ANQGSEA.